What follows are 30 T cell receptor beta chains derived from one specimen sequenced in a study of T-cell memory formation after mild COVID-19. TCRdb re-called the 5' RACE reads through MiXCR, storing one row per CDR3 protein. The table includes around 300,000 distinct CDR3 sequences, approximately 13% detected once. The material sequenced was PBMCs or a T cell subset sorted from them (not recorded which). Every receptor here comes from a man between 18 and 29 years old who had mild COVID-19 (a few samples of this study predate the infection). Cell type and time point are not known.

This clonotype was seen only a few times. The V call is TRBV7-2, the J call TRBJ1-2; unclear D gene. Between the trimmed V and J ends, which lost 4 bases and 5 bases, there was a span of 11 bases. This CDR3 is 13 amino acids long. The germline CDR1 and CDR2 sequences are SGHTA and FQGNSA. This CDR3 reads CASSSWAQYGYTF. For the CDR3, the DNA is TGTGCCAGCAGCTCGTGGGCACAATATGGCTACACCTTC.

This clonotype was observed many times. The chain links TRBV6-5 to TRBJ2-3; TRBD1 agrees at 8 bases. The CDR3 is 14 amino acids. Germline lookup yields CDR1 MNHEY and CDR2 SVGAGI. Losses at the gene ends were 10 bases for V and 8 bases for J; bases not matched to a gene: 14. Written as DNA, the CDR3 is TGTGCCACTCGAACCAGGACAGGGAAATCTACGCAGTATTTT. The encoded protein is CATRTRTGKSTQYF.

This clonotype was detected a few times. The V and J genes are TRBV12-3 or TRBV12-4 and TRBJ2-7; tentatively, D is TRBD1 (5 bases). CDR3 size: 15 residues. Deletions cut 5 bases from V and 1 base from J, with 15 bases between. The CDR3 DNA is TGTGCCAGCAGTCTCAGGGAAGTTGGTTCCTACGAGCAGTACTTC. Its protein is CASSLREVGSYEQYF.

V gene TRBV5-4 combines with J gene TRBJ1-2; 12 bases align to TRBD1. Germline V gene lookup returns CDR1 SGHNT and CDR2 YYREEE (reference sequence). The CDR3 consists of 17 residues. Trimming cost V 3 bases and J 5 bases; bases outside gene matches: 11. CDR3 bases: TGTGCCAGCAGCTGGGCCGGGACAGGGGGCTCCCCTTATGGCTACACCTTC. This translates into CASSWAGTGGSPYGYTF.

This clonotype was seen repeatedly, ten times or more. V and J are TRBV7-9 and TRBJ2-6; no firm D call. CDR1 is SEHNR and CDR2 is FQNEAQ in the germline V gene (reference sequence). The CDR3 contains 16 residues. The V end was cut by 3 bases, the J end by 2 bases, with 11 bases between. CDR3 protein: CASSFPVVTGANVLTF. Written as DNA, the CDR3 is TGTGCCAGCAGCTTTCCGGTTGTCACTGGGGCCAACGTCCTGACTTTC.

The V gene is TRBV20-1, the J gene TRBJ2-5, with D hard to call. This CDR3 contains 12 residues. V lost 6 bases and J lost 4, with 12 bases in between. The germline gives CDR1 DFQATT, CDR2 SNEGSKA (reference sequence). The CDR3 region has the DNA TGCAGTGCAGTTCCGGGCCGAGAGACCCAGTACTTC. This sequence encodes CSAVPGRETQYF.

This clonotype was observed a handful of times. This sequence joins TRBV2 and TRBJ2-5; no clear D. The CDR3 is 13 residues long. Per germline, CDR1 SNHLY and CDR2 FYNNEI. Trimming left V 8 bases short and J 5 bases short, with 15 bases between. CDR3 sequence (DNA): TGTGCCAGCGGGCGTGGGGTCGAGGAGACCCAGTACTTC. It specifies CASGRGVEETQYF. Full variable domain (remainder filled in from reference TRBV2 and TRBJ2-5): EPEVTQTPSHQVTQMGQEVILRCVPISNHLYFYWYRQILGQKVEFLVSFYNNEISEKSEIFDDQFSVERPDGSNFTLKIRSTKLEDSAMYFCASGRGVEETQYFGPGTRLLVL.

This clonotype has only one observation. This chain links TRBV29-1 with TRBJ1-1; D call uncertain. This CDR3 is 14 amino acids long. Germline V gene lookup returns CDR1 SQVTM and CDR2 ANQGSEA. Trimming took 3 bases from V and 5 from J, leaving 16 bases between them. CDR3 nucleotides: TGCAGCGTTGACCCAACAGAAGGTAATACTGAAGCTTTCTTT. As protein: CSVDPTEGNTEAFF.

This chain links TRBV29-1 with TRBJ1-5; no reliable D call. The V end was cut by 5 bases, the J end by 0 bases, with 8 bases between. Germline CDR1 reads SQVTM; CDR2 reads ANQGSEA. This CDR3 contains 13 residues. CDR3 bases: TGCAGCGTTCTCGACGCTAGCAATCAGCCCCAGCATTTT. Encoded protein: CSVLDASNQPQHF.

The rearrangement joins TRBV5-6 to TRBJ2-7; TRBD1 is a possible D gene (5 bases). The CDR3 sequence is 15 residues long. The germline V and J ends were trimmed by 3 bases and 0 bases, with 13 bases remaining between them. From germline, CDR1 is SGHDT and CDR2 YYEEEE. The CDR3 coding sequence is TGTGCCAGCAGCTCCCGCAGGGCCCTCTCCTACGAGCAGTACTTC. Translated: CASSSRRALSYEQYF. The whole variable domain, filled in from reference TRBV5-6 and TRBJ2-7, reads DAGVTQSPTHLIKTRGQQVTLRCSPKSGHDTVSWYQQALGQGPQFIFQYYEEEERQRGNFPDRFSGHQFPNYSSELNVNALLLGDSALYLCASSSRRALSYEQYFGPGTRLTVT.

The chain uses TRBV2 and TRBJ2-1, with 7 bases aligning to TRBD2. The V gene's germline CDR1 is SNHLY and CDR2 FYNNEI. V shed 4 bases and J 5 bases; nucleotides not matched to a gene: 14. This CDR3 spans 17 amino acids. The CDR3 sequence: CASSGDSGLATDNEQFF. CDR3 coding DNA: TGTGCCAGCAGTGGGGATAGCGGGCTCGCGACTGACAATGAGCAGTTCTTC.

This clonotype has a handful of counts. This chain connects TRBV5-4 to TRBJ2-3; 10 bases match TRBD1. CDR1 and CDR2 from the germline V gene are SGHNT and YYREEE (reference sequence). J gave up 5 bases and V 3 bases, and 9 bases lay outside the gene matches. The CDR3 is 16 residues long. CDR3 residues: CASSSPGQGIEDTQYF. The CDR3 nucleotides are TGTGCCAGCAGCTCCCCGGGACAGGGGATTGAAGATACGCAGTATTTT.

The chain uses TRBV4-2 and TRBJ2-5; weak D call: TRBD2 (7 bases). V lost 4 bases to trimming and J lost 4 bases, with 16 bases between them. Germline V gene lookup returns CDR1 LGHNA and CDR2 YNFKEQ. The CDR3 is 15 amino acids. Here the CDR3 DNA reads TGTGCCAGCAGCCGGGGCGGGGGCCTTTTAGAGACCCAGTACTTC. Translated: CASSRGGGLLETQYF.

The table lists this clonotype with many counts. V and J are TRBV7-2 and TRBJ2-3, with 11 bases aligning to TRBD2. Trimming removed 8 bases from V and 5 bases from J; junction bases left unmatched: 6. CDR1 is SGHTA, CDR2 FQGNSA, per germline. The CDR3 totals 14 residues. Here the CDR3 reads CASLAGGPGDTQYF. DNA for the CDR3: TGTGCCAGCTTAGCGGGGGGGCCAGGAGATACGCAGTATTTT. The variable domain in full, completed from reference TRBV7-2 and TRBJ2-3, reads GAGVSQSPSNKVTEKGKDVELRCDPISGHTALYWYRQSLGQGLEFLIYFQGNSAPDKSGLPSDRFSAERTGGSVSTLTIQRTQQEDSAVYLCASLAGGPGDTQYFGPGTRLTVL.

This clonotype was observed a handful of times. This rearrangement joins TRBV7-9 to TRBJ1-6; D gene ambiguous. V was trimmed by 6 bases and J by 8 bases, leaving 8 bases between them. The CDR3 has 12 amino acids. Germline V gene data show CDR1 as SEHNR and CDR2 as FQNEAQ (reference sequence). The CDR3 nucleotides read TGTGCCAGCAGGAAAGGTGATTCACCCCTCCACTTT. Protein: CASRKGDSPLHF.

The chain uses TRBV4-1 and TRBJ2-2; 8 bases line up with TRBD2. Losses at the gene ends were 5 bases for V and 7 bases for J; bases not matched to a gene: 15. The CDR3 runs to 17 residues. The germline V gene has CDR1 MGHRA and CDR2 YSYEKL. CDR3 bases: TGCGCCAGCAGCACGTTAGACGGGGGGGCGTCGAACGGGGAGCTGTTTTTT. This sequence encodes CASSTLDGGASNGELFF.

This clonotype showed up many times. The chain has TRBV27 and TRBJ2-7; TRBD2 is a possible D gene (5 bases). This CDR3 spans 14 amino acids. V was cut by 0 bases and J by 3 bases, with 9 bases left in between. The germline CDR1 and CDR2 sequences are MNHEY and SMNVEV (reference sequence). In DNA form, the CDR3 reads TGTGCCAGCAGTTTATCTGCGGGCTTCTACGAGCAGTACTTC. Its protein product is CASSLSAGFYEQYF.

This sequence joins TRBV6-1 and TRBJ1-4; TRBD1 is a possible D gene (6 bases). Germline V gives CDR1 MNHNS, CDR2 SASEGT. The CDR3 is 15 amino acids. V was cut by 6 bases and J by 8 bases, with 19 bases left in between. This CDR3 reads CASSQGLGLEEKLFF. In DNA, the CDR3 is TGTGCCAGCAGCCAGGGGCTGGGGCTGGAGGAAAAACTGTTTTTT.

At least ten counts were recorded for this clonotype. The chain combines TRBV5-1 with TRBJ2-6, with 8 bases identical to TRBD1. The J segment lost 4 bases and the V segment lost 5 bases, leaving 5 bases of the junction unmatched. Looked up from germline, CDR1 is SGHRS and CDR2 is YFSETQ. This CDR3 region has 15 residues. The CDR3 nucleotides read TGCGCCAGCAGTGCAGGGGGCTTCGGGGCCAACGTCCTGACTTTC. Protein sequence: CASSAGGFGANVLTF. Filled out from reference TRBV5-1 and TRBJ2-6, the complete variable domain reads KAGVTQTPRYLIKTRGQQVTLSCSPISGHRSVSWYQQTPGQGLQFLFEYFSETQRNKGNFPGRFSGRQFSNSRSEMNVSTLELGDSALYLCASSAGGFGANVLTFGAGSRLTVL.

The V gene is TRBV12-3 or TRBV12-4, the J gene TRBJ1-4, with D hard to call. The length of the CDR3 is 12 residues. Trimming removed 3 bases at V and 8 bases at J, with 7 bases between. In DNA form, the CDR3 reads TGTGCCAGCAGTTTTATCAACGAAAAACTGTTTTTT. This sequence encodes CASSFINEKLFF.

This clonotype was found a few times. V usage is TRBV4-1 and J usage is TRBJ2-3; possible D gene TRBD2, 5 bases. CDR1 is MGHRA, CDR2 YSYEKL, per germline. The CDR3 contains 17 residues. V lost 10 bases and J lost 1, with 24 bases in between. CDR3 nucleotide sequence: TGCGCCACCACTACAACGGAAGGGAGACCTGGCACAGATACGCAGTATTTT. Protein product: CATTTTEGRPGTDTQYF.

This clonotype was picked up a small number of times. The chain is built from TRBV28 and TRBJ2-1; TRBD2 aligns across 7 bases. Germline lookup yields CDR1 MDHEN and CDR2 SYDVKM. V trimming: 5 bases; J trimming: 7 bases; junction bases outside the gene matches: 11. The CDR3 is made up of 15 amino acids. The CDR3 spells CASSESGGRFNEQFF. CDR3 nucleotides: TGTGCCAGCAGTGAATCGGGGGGACGCTTTAATGAGCAGTTCTTC.

The chain joins TRBV6-5 to TRBJ2-3; D gene uncertain. The germline V and J ends were trimmed by 3 bases and 0 bases, with 7 bases remaining between them. This CDR3 is built from 14 residues. Germline V gene data show CDR1 as MNHEY and CDR2 as SVGAGI. CDR3 DNA sequence: TGTGCCAGCAGTTATTCACCCAGCACAGATACGCAGTATTTT. Translation gives CASSYSPSTDTQYF.

A few counts support this clonotype. The chain is built from TRBV12-3 or TRBV12-4 and TRBJ1-6, with D tentatively TRBD1 (6 bases). With 3 bases removed from V and 6 bases from J, the gap between germline ends came to 12 bases. The CDR3 has 15 amino acids. The CDR3 reads CASSFGQGTNSPLHF. The CDR3 region has the DNA TGTGCCAGCAGTTTTGGGCAGGGGACTAATTCACCCCTCCACTTT.

The V call is TRBV4-3, the J call TRBJ2-7; TRBD1 matches 9 bases. The length of the CDR3 is 13 residues. The V gene's germline CDR1 is LGHNA and CDR2 YSLEER. J was trimmed by 6 bases and V by 4 bases; bases with no gene match: 4. CDR3 DNA: TGCGCCAGCAGCCCCGGGACAGGGTTCGAGCAGTACTTC. Its translation: CASSPGTGFEQYF.

This clonotype has a handful of counts. This chain joins TRBV7-8 and TRBJ1-1; D is possibly TRBD1 (5 bases). Per the germline V gene, CDR1 is SGHVS and CDR2 is FQNEAQ. The CDR3 extends over 14 amino acids. V shed 2 bases and J shed 4 bases, with 11 bases lying between them. In DNA, the CDR3 is TGTGCCAGCAGCTTACCCCGGGACCGCACTGAAGCTTTCTTT. Amino acids: CASSLPRDRTEAFF.

This clonotype was counted at least ten times. V gene TRBV29-1 combines with J gene TRBJ1-1; TRBD1 matches at 10 bases. J lost 6 bases, V lost 4 bases, and 8 bases had no gene match. The CDR3 runs to 14 residues. Germline assignment: CDR1 SQVTM and CDR2 ANQGSEA. This CDR3 is CSVAGTGVSSEAFF. CDR3 nucleotides: TGCAGCGTTGCCGGGACAGGGGTTTCTTCTGAAGCTTTCTTT.

V usage is TRBV4-3 and J usage is TRBJ2-7; possibly TRBD1 for D (6 bases). The V and J ends lost 2 bases and 1 base respectively, with 12 bases between them. CDR1 and CDR2 (germline): LGHNA, YSLEER. The length of the CDR3 is 15 residues. The CDR3 reads CASSQMPGQSYEQYF. As DNA, the CDR3 is TGCGCCAGCAGCCAAATGCCCGGACAGTCCTACGAGCAGTACTTC.

This clonotype was picked up many times. CDR3 loop: CASSQESSGYAGELFF. CDR3 nucleotide sequence: TGTGCCAGCAGCCAAGAAAGTTCGGGGTATGCCGGGGAGCTGTTTTTT. The chain is built from TRBV3-1 and TRBJ2-2, with a tentative D call TRBD2 (5 bases). This CDR3 spans 16 amino acids. Deletions cut 0 bases from V and 6 bases from J, with 14 bases between. The germline gives CDR1 LGHDT, CDR2 YNNKEL (reference sequence).

The table lists this clonotype with a few counts. The chain couples TRBV7-9 to TRBJ2-2; D unclear. Looked up from germline, CDR1 is SEHNR and CDR2 is FQNEAQ (reference sequence). The CDR3 length is 12 residues. The V gene lost 4 bases and the J gene lost 9 bases, with 9 bases spanning the gap. The CDR3 loop reads CASSSGVRELFF. CDR3 coding DNA: TGTGCCAGCAGCTCCGGCGTCAGGGAGCTGTTTTTT.